The source of this TCR beta chain is a study of cytomegalovirus exposure and HLA in healthy donors. Study-level findings and limits: Within a later analysis, the majority of CMV-associated TCR beta chains appeared HLA-restricted.

PCR involved 60 Vbeta and 13 Jbeta primers. Clones were sequenced by immunoSEQ multiplex PCR, and TCRdb holds only the in-frame ones, with some missing. The sample consists of 150,000 to 200,000 clones, around 68% of them appearing once. As for this clone: What it binds is not known.

Germline CDR1 reads SGHTA; CDR2 reads FQGNSA. V was trimmed by 1 base and J by 0 bases, leaving 7 bases between them. The CDR3 is 15 amino acids. This sequence joins TRBV7-2 and TRBJ2-1; D may be TRBD1 (5 bases). This clonotype was sampled from a man in his forties or fifties in good health and CMV-seronegative. Sequenced input: PBMCs. The DNA of the CDR3 is TGTGCCAGCAGCTTAGAAGGGGACTCCTACAATGAGCAGTTCTTC. Translation gives CASSLEGDSYNEQFF.